These 4 T cell receptor beta chains came from one sample sequenced in a study of T cells after yellow fever vaccination. TCRdb recomputed calls from the 5' RACE reads with MiXCR, one row per CDR3 protein. The profile shows a few hundred thousand distinct CDR3 sequences, 3.6% of them singletons. Specimen: PBMCs, collected on the day of the yellow fever booster vaccination. These receptors came from a man aged 18 to 29 who received the YFV17D yellow fever vaccine.

This clonotype was counted a few times. The J gene is TRBJ1-1, the V gene TRBV5-1; D may be TRBD1 (6 bases). Trimming took 4 bases from V and 0 from J, leaving 13 bases between them. The CDR3 is made up of 15 amino acids. The germline gives CDR1 SGHRS, CDR2 YFSETQ. The CDR3 here is CASSPGRGVNTEAFF. The CDR3 region has the DNA TGCGCCAGCAGCCCGGGCAGGGGCGTGAACACTGAAGCTTTCTTT.

In this sample, this clonotype turned up many times. This chain links TRBV6-1 with TRBJ2-7, with 7 bases that match TRBD1. The germline gives CDR1 MNHNS, CDR2 SASEGT. The CDR3 loop spans 14 amino acids. With 4 bases clipped from V and 6 bases from J, the junction kept 9 bases outside the gene matches. In nucleotides, the CDR3 is TGTGCCAGCAGTGGGCCCTACAGGGGTGGCGAGCAGTACTTC. Amino acids: CASSGPYRGGEQYF.

This clonotype was counted ten times or more. The V and J genes are TRBV14 and TRBJ2-1; D possibly corresponds to TRBD1 (6 bases). Deletions cut 3 bases from V and 2 bases from J, with 14 bases between. Germline V gene lookup returns CDR1 SGHDN and CDR2 FVKESK. The length of the CDR3 is 16 residues. CDR3 DNA: TGTGCCAGCAGCCACATACGGACAGCTCCCTACAATGAGCAGTTCTTC. Its translation: CASSHIRTAPYNEQFF.

This clonotype has ten or more counts. The rearrangement uses TRBV7-2 and TRBJ2-1; D remains ambiguous. The CDR3 loop spans 15 amino acids. Between the trimmed V and J ends, which lost 1 base and 9 bases, there was a span of 16 bases. Germline V gene sequence: CDR1 SGHTA, CDR2 FQGNSA. The CDR3 region has the DNA TGTGCCAGCAGCTTAGAGACCGGTTATGGGTTTGAGCAGTTCTTC. Its protein is CASSLETGYGFEQFF.